Presented here are 27 T cell receptor beta chains from one specimen sequenced in a study of post-analysis software for immune sequencing data. Study-wide results and caveats: Controls had lower frequencies than patients of a handful of TRBV segments, which included TRBV5-6, TRBV5-1 and TRBV20-1.

TCR beta cDNA libraries had unique molecular identifiers. TCRdb reprocessed the PCR reads with MiXCR, giving one entry per CDR3 protein. The data show fewer than 850,000 distinct CDR3 sequences, with 30% seen just once and approximately 0.6% held by the top ten. What these receptors recognize is not known. The sample comprised blood. Receptors were obtained from a girl aged 5 to 17 with multiple sclerosis.

The CDR3 sequence: CASSQLGQLPLHF. The CDR3 DNA sequence: TGTGCCAGCAGCCAGCTGGGCCAATTACCCCTCCACTTT. The V gene is TRBV3-1, the J gene TRBJ1-6; D gene unclear. CDR3 length: 13 residues. Trimming cost V 3 bases and J 12 bases, with 12 bases left between them. Germline CDR1 reads LGHDT; CDR2 reads YNNKEL (reference sequence).

J is TRBJ2-7 and V is TRBV7-8, with 16 bases that match TRBD2. The length of the CDR3 is 16 residues. Germline V lookup: CDR1 SGHVS, CDR2 FQNEAQ. V trimming: 3 bases; J trimming: 6 bases; junction bases outside the gene matches: 5. The DNA for the CDR3 is TGTGCCAGCAGCTTGGACGGGACTAGCGGGAGGGCCGAGCAGTACTTC. Translated: CASSLDGTSGRAEQYF.

This clonotype has only a few counts. The chain recombines TRBV6-1 with TRBJ2-7; the D is unclear. V was trimmed by 4 bases and J by 1 base, leaving 5 bases between them. Germline CDR1 is MNHNS and CDR2 is SASEGT. The CDR3 totals 12 residues. CDR3 coding DNA: TGTGCCAGCAGTGGTTTTTCCTACGAGCAGTACTTC. It encodes CASSGFSYEQYF.

This chain joins TRBV9 and TRBJ2-1; 8 nucleotides line up with TRBD2. Trimming removed 3 bases from V and 4 bases from J; junction bases left unmatched: 6. CDR1 and CDR2 (germline): SGDLS, YYNGEE. This CDR3 has 15 amino acids. CDR3 bases: TGTGCCAGCAGCGCCGTTAGCGGGGCTTACAATGAGCAGTTCTTC. Protein product: CASSAVSGAYNEQFF.

The chain combines TRBV5-6 with TRBJ2-3, with D perhaps given as TRBD1 or TRBD2 (5 bases each). V was pared by 4 bases and J by 5 bases, with 17 bases between. CDR1 is SGHDT and CDR2 is YYEEEE in the germline V gene. CDR3 size: 15 residues. CDR3 coding DNA: TGTGCCAGCAGCCCCGGGACCCGCGTGGGAGATACGCAGTATTTT. It is translated as CASSPGTRVGDTQYF.

This CDR3 is CASSKGRGSYNEQFF. The CDR3 nucleotides are TGTGCCAGCAGCAAGGGACGGGGCTCCTACAATGAGCAGTTCTTC. V is TRBV7-2 and J is TRBJ2-1, with D possibly called TRBD1 or TRBD2 (5 bases each). Germline V gene sequence: CDR1 SGHTA, CDR2 FQGNSA. The CDR3 is 15 amino acids. Trimming pared 5 bases from V and 0 bases from J, leaving 11 bases between.

V usage is TRBV24-1 and J usage is TRBJ2-2; unclear D gene. The CDR3 is 15 residues long. The V end lost 1 base, the J end lost 0 bases, and 5 bases lay between the germline ends. The germline V gene encodes CDR1 KGHDR and CDR2 SFDVKD. The CDR3 nucleotides read TGTGCCACCAGTGATTTTACCGCGAACACCGGGGAGCTGTTTTTT. Its translation is CATSDFTANTGELFF.

This clonotype has a handful of counts. The chain uses TRBV25-1 and TRBJ2-1, with D possibly being TRBD2 (6 bases). The CDR3 consists of 13 residues. Trimming cost V 1 base and J 5 bases, with 6 bases left between them. In germline, CDR1 is MGHDK, CDR2 SYGVNS. The CDR3 sequence: CASSEWRDNEQFF. The CDR3 coding sequence is TGTGCCAGCAGTGAATGGAGGGACAATGAGCAGTTCTTC.

In its sample, this clonotype was seen a few times. This rearrangement joins TRBV20-1 to TRBJ2-7; possibly TRBD1 or TRBD2 for D (5 bases each). The CDR3 has 15 amino acids. Germline V gene data show CDR1 as DFQATT and CDR2 as SNEGSKA (reference sequence). V lost 0 bases and J lost 3, with 15 bases in between. CDR3 sequence reads: CSARDGTAMSYEQYF. In DNA form, the CDR3 reads TGCAGTGCTAGAGATGGGACCGCTATGAGCTACGAGCAGTACTTC.

A few counts support this clonotype. The chain links TRBV20-1 to TRBJ2-1; no clear D gene. The germline CDR1 and CDR2 sequences are DFQATT and SNEGSKA (reference sequence). The CDR3 covers 15 residues. Trimming removed 4 bases from V and 5 bases from J, with 18 bases in between. The DNA for the CDR3 is TGCAGTGCTACCACCGTCCTAGGACGCCACAATGAGCAGTTCTTC. Encoded protein: CSATTVLGRHNEQFF.

This clonotype was seen only a few times. This rearrangement joins TRBV14 to TRBJ2-7; D is ambiguous. This CDR3 has 14 residues. Germline lookup yields CDR1 SGHDN and CDR2 FVKESK. V lost 0 bases to trimming and J lost 1 base, with 7 bases between them. The CDR3 region is CASSQEPRSYEQYF. CDR3 coding DNA: TGTGCCAGCAGCCAAGAACCTAGGTCCTACGAGCAGTACTTC.

The chain is built from TRBV20-1 and TRBJ1-2; a possible D gene is TRBD1 (5 bases). CDR1 DFQATT and CDR2 SNEGSKA come from the germline V gene (reference sequence). Trimming pared 3 bases from V and 2 bases from J, leaving 7 bases between. The CDR3 length is 12 residues. The CDR3 spells CSARGPNYGYTF. The CDR3 DNA reads TGCAGTGCTAGGGGACCCAACTATGGCTACACCTTC.

The V gene is TRBV29-1, the J gene TRBJ1-4; D call uncertain. CDR3 length: 14 residues. Trimming cost V 7 bases and J 4 bases, with 16 bases left between them. Germline lookup yields CDR1 SQVTM and CDR2 ANQGSEA. The CDR3 bases are TGCAGCGCTGCCCGTCGGGCCGATAATGAAAAACTGTTTTTT. Its protein is CSAARRADNEKLFF.

The chain carries TRBV14 and TRBJ2-3; D is uncertain. This CDR3 spans 16 amino acids. The germline V and J ends were trimmed by 0 bases and 2 bases, with 12 bases remaining between them. Germline CDR1 is SGHDN and CDR2 is FVKESK. CDR3 DNA sequence: TGTGCCAGCAGCCAAGATTTGGCACATTTCACAGATACGCAGTATTTT. It yields the protein CASSQDLAHFTDTQYF.

The genes are TRBV6-1 and TRBJ2-7, with 7 bases fitting TRBD1. The germline V gene has CDR1 MNHNS and CDR2 SASEGT. V was clipped by 8 bases and J by 4 bases; unmatched bases: 11. CDR3 size: 14 residues. CDR3 residues: CASDRDRGLYEQYF. DNA for the CDR3: TGTGCCAGCGACCGGGACAGAGGGCTTTACGAGCAGTACTTC.

V is TRBV2 and J is TRBJ2-4; TRBD1 is a possible D gene (6 bases). Trimming left V 7 bases short and J 0 bases short, with 13 bases between. The CDR3 is made up of 15 amino acids. Germline CDR1 and CDR2: SNHLY and FYNNEI. The CDR3 DNA follows: TGTGCCAGCAAGGGGGACGGTTTAGCCAAAAACATTCAGTACTTC. Its translation: CASKGDGLAKNIQYF.

This clonotype came up a few times. This sequence joins TRBV20-1 and TRBJ2-7; 10 nucleotides line up with TRBD1. The V segment lost 2 bases and the J segment 4 bases; nucleotides outside the gene matches: 5. The CDR3 runs to 14 residues. Germline loops: CDR1 DFQATT, CDR2 SNEGSKA (reference sequence). CDR3 DNA sequence: TGCAGTGCTAGACTCCGGGACAGGGGTTACGAGCAGTACTTC. Its protein product is CSARLRDRGYEQYF.

V is TRBV5-1 and J is TRBJ1-1, with D tentatively TRBD1 (6 bases). Germline V lookup: CDR1 SGHRS, CDR2 YFSETQ. This CDR3 is built from 14 residues. V lost 0 bases and J lost 4, with 10 bases in between. The CDR3 DNA reads as TGCGCCAGCAGCTTGGACAGGGCGGGCACTGAAGCTTTCTTT. Translation: CASSLDRAGTEAFF.

The V and J genes are TRBV12-3 or TRBV12-4 and TRBJ2-7; the D is unclear. V gave up 6 bases and J gave up 6 bases, with 9 bases separating them. The CDR3 is 11 residues long. For the CDR3, the DNA is TGTGCCAGCAGCAGAATGGGCGAGCAGTACTTC. Protein: CASSRMGEQYF.

A few counts support this clonotype. An end of the junction differs from the germline gene, which may be a read error. This chain links TRBV20-1 with TRBJ2-1; D possibly corresponds to TRBD1 (5 bases). CDR1 is DFQATT and CDR2 is SNEGSKA in the germline V gene (reference sequence). The CDR3 extends over 13 amino acids. The CDR3 coding sequence is TGCAGTCCTAGGGGTTCTACAAACAATGAGCAGTTCTTC. It yields the protein CSPRGSTNNEQFF.

This sequence joins TRBV29-1 and TRBJ2-1, with a possible D match to TRBD2 (6 bases). CDR1 and CDR2 (germline): SQVTM, ANQGSEA. The CDR3 runs to 14 residues. The germline V and J ends were trimmed by 8 bases and 2 bases, with 16 bases remaining between them. CDR3 sequence reads: CSTTRGTAYNEQFF. For the CDR3, the DNA is TGCAGCACGACGCGGGGAACGGCCTACAATGAGCAGTTCTTC.

Note on this clonotype: A read error may explain this, as a much larger clone is one base away. This chain connects TRBV20-1 to TRBJ1-2; D is ambiguous. This CDR3 is built from 13 residues. Germline values: CDR1 DFQATT, CDR2 SNEGSKA (reference sequence). This CDR3 reads CSAREGNNCGYTF. DNA for the CDR3: TGCAGTGCTAGAGAGGGGAATAACTGTGGCTACACCTTC.

V and J are TRBV15 and TRBJ2-1; D may correspond to TRBD1 or TRBD2 (6 bases each). CDR3 length: 14 residues. V lost 0 bases and J 12 bases, leaving 15 bases between the germline ends. Germline V lookup: CDR1 LNHNV, CDR2 YYDKDF (reference sequence). CDR3 loop: CATSRDLQGLWQFF. As DNA, the CDR3 is TGTGCCACCAGCAGAGACCTACAGGGACTGTGGCAGTTCTTC.

The rearrangement joins TRBV6-2 or TRBV6-3 to TRBJ2-7, with D possibly being TRBD2 (6 bases). With 6 bases removed from V and 7 bases from J, the gap between germline ends came to 19 bases. The CDR3 is made up of 14 amino acids. CDR1 and CDR2 from the germline V gene are MNHEY and SVGEGT. CDR3 bases: TGTGCCAGCAGCAGACTAGTTTCGGGGCATGAGCAGTACTTC. It specifies CASSRLVSGHEQYF.

This chain uses TRBV5-1 with TRBJ1-2; 8 positions match TRBD1. V lost 3 bases and J lost 3; bases outside the gene matches: 7. CDR3 length: 15 amino acids. Germline CDR1 reads SGHRS; CDR2 reads YFSETQ. CDR3 bases: TGCGCCAGCAGCTCCGGCCCGGGACAGGACTATGGCTACACCTTC. This gives the protein CASSSGPGQDYGYTF.

V usage is TRBV14 and J usage is TRBJ2-7; TRBD1 matches at 8 bases. The CDR3 spans 14 residues. Trimming at V came to 6 bases and at J to 3 bases, leaving 7 bases not matched to a gene. CDR1 is SGHDN, CDR2 FVKESK, per germline. CDR3 amino acids: CASSRQGPYYEQYF. The CDR3 DNA is TGTGCCAGCAGTCGACAGGGGCCCTACTACGAGCAGTACTTC.

This clonotype was detected many times. The chain is built from TRBV3-1 and TRBJ2-6; D gene unclear. CDR3 length equals 15 residues. Germline-derived CDR1 and CDR2 are LGHDT and YNNKEL (reference sequence). V shed 1 base and J shed 0 bases, with 4 bases lying between them. The CDR3 is CASSQVGSGANVLTF. Written as DNA, the CDR3 is TGTGCCAGCAGCCAAGTCGGCTCTGGGGCCAACGTCCTGACTTTC.